This TCR beta chain is from a study of blood T cell repertoires in COVID-19. Study overall: From the United States, Italy and Spain came samples of acute and convalescent COVID-19. Sources were T cells, B-cell-depleted T cells, or PBMCs; the material itself was cDNA or gDNA.

Original processing methods: Estimation of nucleated cell counts was performed using reference gene primer amplification. TCRdb's table, derived via immunoSEQ multiplex PCR, lists solely in-frame clones and lacks some. That table furnishes V, J and clone size, whereas the DNA furnished D and trimming. The data contain 120,000 to 150,000 clones, about 70% of them singletons. The sequenced material came from peripheral blood. The sequence came from an older man with acute or convalescent COVID-19.

The CDR3 nucleotides are TGCAGTGTCCTCTGGGGACAGGAAGCTTTCTTT. This gives the protein CSVLWGQEAFF. The J gene is TRBJ1-1, the V gene TRBV20-1, with 7 positions matching TRBD1. CDR3 size: 11 residues. The germline V gene encodes CDR1 DFQATT and CDR2 SNEGSKA (reference sequence). V was pared by 7 bases and J by 8 bases, with 7 bases of the junction left unmatched.